This entry lists 30 T cell receptor beta chains sequenced from one sample in a study of long-term antiretroviral therapy in people with HIV. Sequencing used immunoSEQ v3.0 at survey level. Repertoires were generated with immunoSEQ multiplex PCR, while TCRdb's copy carries only in-frame clones and drops some. Among thousands of clones, 81% were seen once, and the ten largest hold about 15%. The sample consisted of unsorted PBMCs, taken about 2.5 years before starting antiretroviral therapy. All receptors come from a man in his forties with HIV.

V is TRBV27 and J is TRBJ1-4, with a possible D match to TRBD1 (5 bases). Germline lookup yields CDR1 MNHEY and CDR2 SMNVEV (reference sequence). This CDR3 spans 15 amino acids. Deletions cut 5 bases from V and 7 bases from J, with 17 bases between. The CDR3 loop reads CASSVEWGRGEKLFF. The CDR3 region has the DNA TGTGCCAGCAGTGTAGAATGGGGAAGGGGTGAAAAACTGTTTTTT.

J is TRBJ1-1 and V is TRBV5-1; D gene unclear. The V gene lost 5 bases and the J gene lost 0 bases, with 11 bases spanning the gap. The germline V gene encodes CDR1 SGHRS and CDR2 YFSETQ. This CDR3 has 14 residues. The CDR3 DNA reads TGCGCCAGCAGAGTAGAGTATATGAACACTGAAGCTTTCTTT. Translated: CASRVEYMNTEAFF.

This chain joins TRBV27 and TRBJ1-2; 8 bases are shared with TRBD1. This CDR3 is 13 amino acids long. Germline values: CDR1 MNHEY, CDR2 SMNVEV (reference sequence). Trimming removed 5 bases from V and 8 bases from J; junction bases left unmatched: 7. This chain's CDR3 is CASSAGGASGYTF. Here the CDR3 DNA reads TGTGCCAGCAGTGCAGGGGGCGCCTCGGGCTACACCTTC.

This sequence joins TRBV14 and TRBJ2-7, with D perhaps matching TRBD1 (5 bases). The CDR3 is made up of 13 amino acids. Looked up from germline, CDR1 is SGHDN and CDR2 is FVKESK. Trimming removed 1 base at V and 4 bases at J, with 8 bases between. The CDR3 is CASSQGQGYEQYF. The CDR3 DNA reads as TGTGCCAGCAGCCAAGGGCAGGGTTACGAGCAGTACTTC.

This clone was recorded only once. V is TRBV7-2 and J is TRBJ1-2; 8 nucleotides align to TRBD1. Germline V gene sequence: CDR1 SGHTA, CDR2 FQGNSA. The CDR3 spans 16 residues. With V trimmed by 0 bases and J by 3 bases, 6 bases remained unmatched. The CDR3 region has the DNA TGTGCCAGCAGCTTAGCCGGTCGACAGGGGCACTATGGCTACACCTTC. Translation gives CASSLAGRQGHYGYTF.

CDR3 nucleotides: TGTGCCAGCAGCTTACGGAAGGCAGGGCCTTCTGGAAACACCATATATTTT. Translating gives CASSLRKAGPSGNTIYF. V usage is TRBV7-8 and J usage is TRBJ1-3; tentatively, D is TRBD1 (5 bases). CDR1 is SGHVS, CDR2 FQNEAQ, per germline. The CDR3 has 17 residues. V dropped 2 bases and J dropped 1 base, with 15 bases sitting between them.

This clone was detected only once. CDR3 loop: CASSLLSGGEQFF. The CDR3, as DNA: TGTGCCAGCAGCTTGCTCTCGGGGGGTGAGCAGTTCTTC. The chain joins TRBV5-6 to TRBJ2-1, with 7 positions matching TRBD2. Germline V gene data show CDR1 as SGHDT and CDR2 as YYEEEE. V was pared by 1 base and J by 9 bases, with 4 bases of the junction left unmatched. The CDR3 loop spans 13 amino acids.

This chain joins TRBV6-6 and TRBJ2-7; D remains unclear. There are 13 residues in the CDR3. V gave up 2 bases and J gave up 3 bases, with 8 bases separating them. Germline lookup yields CDR1 MNHNY and CDR2 SVGAGI (reference sequence). The CDR3 is CASSYPRFYEQYF. CDR3 coding DNA: TGTGCCAGCAGTTACCCCAGGTTCTACGAGCAGTACTTC.

The chain combines TRBV5-4 with TRBJ2-1; D is tentatively TRBD1 or TRBD2 (6 bases each). CDR3 length equals 13 residues. Trimming took 3 bases from V and 7 from J, leaving 11 bases between them. The germline gives CDR1 SGHNT, CDR2 YYREEE (reference sequence). The CDR3 region is CASSWRGGNEQFF. CDR3 DNA sequence: TGTGCCAGCAGCTGGAGAGGGGGGAATGAGCAGTTCTTC.

By share, this clone ranks as medium-sized. This rearrangement joins TRBV6-1 to TRBJ2-7, with D possibly being TRBD1 (5 bases). With 2 bases removed from V and 2 bases from J, the gap between germline ends came to 10 bases. The V gene's germline CDR1 is MNHNS and CDR2 SASEGT. The CDR3 runs to 14 residues. CDR3 amino acids: CASSELQGPYEQYF. The CDR3 DNA follows: TGTGCCAGCAGTGAATTGCAGGGTCCCTACGAGCAGTACTTC.

CDR3 sequence: CASSPQGQSTDTQYF. CDR3 coding DNA: TGTGCCAGCTCACCACAGGGACAGAGCACAGATACGCAGTATTTT. This chain joins TRBV18 and TRBJ2-3, with 7 bases lining up with TRBD1. In germline, CDR1 is KGHSH, CDR2 LQKENI. The CDR3 is 15 residues long. Unmatched junction bases numbered 1, after V lost 1 base and J lost 0 bases.

This clone was detected only once. This sequence joins TRBV4-3 and TRBJ2-7; D perhaps matches TRBD1 (5 bases). CDR3 size: 14 residues. V dropped 0 bases and J dropped 7 bases, with 13 bases sitting between them. CDR1 is LGHNA and CDR2 is YSLEER in the germline V gene. This chain's CDR3 is CASSQDRVFREQYF. The CDR3 DNA sequence: TGCGCCAGCAGCCAAGACAGGGTTTTTAGAGAGCAGTACTTC.

The chain carries TRBV13 and TRBJ1-1; D ambiguous. Trimming pared 0 bases from V and 5 bases from J, leaving 7 bases between. The CDR3 has 13 residues. Germline assignment: CDR1 PRHDT and CDR2 FYEKMQ (reference sequence). This CDR3 is CASSLGMRTEAFF. The CDR3 DNA is TGTGCCAGCAGCTTAGGGATGAGGACTGAAGCTTTCTTT.

This clone came up once. The J gene is TRBJ1-4, the V gene TRBV25-1; D is perhaps TRBD1 (6 bases). The V end lost 4 bases, the J end lost 6 bases, and 15 bases lay between the germline ends. The CDR3 spans 15 residues. Germline values: CDR1 MGHDK, CDR2 SYGVNS. DNA of the CDR3: TGTGCCAGCAGTGCCTTAGGGGGGAAGCATGAAAAACTGTTTTTT. Its translation is CASSALGGKHEKLFF.

V usage is TRBV30 and J usage is TRBJ1-2, with D perhaps matching TRBD1 (5 bases). V was clipped by 1 base and J by 3 bases, with 12 bases between them. This CDR3 contains 14 residues. CDR1 is GTSNPN, CDR2 SVGIG, per germline (reference sequence). The chain's CDR3 is CAWSGAGTDYGYTF. The CDR3 nucleotides are TGTGCCTGGAGTGGGGCAGGGACCGACTATGGCTACACCTTC.

This rearrangement joins TRBV13 to TRBJ2-3, with D perhaps matching TRBD1 or TRBD2 (5 bases each). The CDR3 runs to 15 residues. Germline CDR1 is PRHDT and CDR2 is FYEKMQ (reference sequence). V dropped 0 bases and J dropped 4 bases, with 11 bases sitting between them. The CDR3 nucleotides read TGTGCCAGCAGCTTAGGAAGGAGAGGGGCAGATACGCAGTATTTT. Translated, it gives CASSLGRRGADTQYF. Using reference TRBV13 and TRBJ2-3 for the parts outside the CDR3, the full variable domain is AAGVIQSPRHLIKEKRETATLKCYPIPRHDTVYWYQQGPGQDPQFLISFYEKMQSDKGSIPDRFSAQQFSDYHSELNMSSLELGDSALYFCASSLGRRGADTQYFGPGTRLTVL.

J is TRBJ2-7 and V is TRBV18, with 8 nucleotides matching TRBD2. Germline CDR1 and CDR2: KGHSH and LQKENI. CDR3 length: 15 amino acids. V was pared by 2 bases and J by 1 base, with 4 bases of the junction left unmatched. CDR3 protein: CASSPAGGPSYEQYF. The CDR3 DNA is TGTGCCAGCTCACCAGCGGGGGGCCCTTCCTACGAGCAGTACTTC.

The rearrangement uses TRBV6-1 and TRBJ2-4; the D is unclear. The V end lost 2 bases, the J end lost 4 bases, and 3 bases lay between the germline ends. Germline V gene lookup returns CDR1 MNHNS and CDR2 SASEGT. CDR3 length: 12 amino acids. The CDR3 DNA follows: TGTGCCAGCAGTGAATGGAAAAACATTCAGTACTTC. Protein: CASSEWKNIQYF.

This clone was counted once. This sequence joins TRBV12-2 and TRBJ2-3; TRBD2 is the table's D call and was not checked against the DNA. TRBV12-2 is deemed a pseudogene. The CDR3 sequence is 17 residues long. The CDR3 loop reads CASRPMGQRGTTDTQYF. The CDR3 DNA follows: TGTGCAAGTCGCCCCATGGGCCAGCGGGGGACCACAGATACGCAGTATTTT.

V is TRBV7-2 and J is TRBJ1-1; possibly TRBD1 for D (6 bases). Germline V gives CDR1 SGHTA, CDR2 FQGNSA. Trimming stripped 1 base from V and 8 bases from J, with 8 bases between. This CDR3 is 12 amino acids long. The CDR3 sequence is CASSLGGLEAFF. CDR3 in DNA: TGTGCCAGCAGCTTAGGGGGGCTGGAAGCTTTCTTT.

The rearrangement uses TRBV5-4 and TRBJ2-6, with D unclear. The germline V and J ends were trimmed by 0 bases and 0 bases, with 10 bases remaining between them. Germline values: CDR1 SGHNT, CDR2 YYREEE (reference sequence). This CDR3 spans 17 amino acids. The CDR3 DNA follows: TGTGCCAGCAGCTTGGATCCCGCTACCTCTGGGGCCAACGTCCTGACTTTC. Residues: CASSLDPATSGANVLTF.

CDR3 nucleotide sequence: TGTGCCAGCAGTGAGGGCAGGACTTCCTACGAGCAGTACTTC. This gives the protein CASSEGRTSYEQYF. The chain recombines TRBV2 with TRBJ2-7, with D possibly TRBD2 on 5 matching bases. V lost 3 bases and J 1 base, leaving 10 bases between the germline ends. The CDR3 spans 14 residues. CDR1 SNHLY and CDR2 FYNNEI come from the germline V gene.

V gene TRBV18 combines with J gene TRBJ1-2; 8 bases fit TRBD1. CDR3 length equals 14 residues. V lost 6 bases, J lost 6 bases, and 9 bases stayed unmatched. Germline CDR1 reads KGHSH; CDR2 reads LQKENI. CDR3 sequence (DNA): TGTGCCAGCTCGTCCTTGACAGGGGTGAATGGCTACACCTTC. Its translation: CASSSLTGVNGYTF.

This sequence joins TRBV6-6 and TRBJ2-7; TRBD1 matches at 7 bases. The junction had 7 bases not matched to a gene; V was cut back by 1 base and J by 1 base. The CDR3 is made up of 16 amino acids. Germline values: CDR1 MNHNY, CDR2 SVGAGI (reference sequence). The CDR3 reads CASSYFRGRKSYEQYF. The CDR3 bases are TGTGCCAGCAGTTACTTTAGGGGGCGAAAATCCTACGAGCAGTACTTC.

The V and J genes are TRBV19 and TRBJ1-1, with D unclear. Trimming removed 5 bases from V and 0 bases from J, with 13 bases in between. CDR1 LNHDA and CDR2 SQIVND come from the germline V gene (reference sequence). This CDR3 region has 15 residues. The CDR3 DNA follows: TGTGCCAGTAGTCCCCCGGGCCCCATGAACACTGAAGCTTTCTTT. Its protein product is CASSPPGPMNTEAFF.

This clone is medium-sized in the sample. V usage is TRBV27 and J usage is TRBJ2-3; the D gene is possibly TRBD2 (5 bases). The germline V gene encodes CDR1 MNHEY and CDR2 SMNVEV (reference sequence). Trimming pared 7 bases from V and 0 bases from J, leaving 11 bases between. The CDR3 loop spans 14 amino acids. CDR3 in amino acids: CASTGLVSTDTQYF. In DNA form, the CDR3 reads TGTGCCAGCACCGGACTGGTTAGCACAGATACGCAGTATTTT.

The V gene is TRBV18, the J gene TRBJ1-1; perhaps TRBD1 as D (5 bases). The V end lost 0 bases, the J end lost 5 bases, and 16 bases lay between the germline ends. This CDR3 contains 16 residues. Germline loops: CDR1 KGHSH, CDR2 LQKENI. In DNA form, the CDR3 reads TGTGCCAGCTCACCACCCGGCAGGACAAAAGGAACTGAAGCTTTCTTT. It codes for CASSPPGRTKGTEAFF.

The V call is TRBV4-3, the J call TRBJ2-1; TRBD1 is a possible D gene (5 bases). V lost 0 bases and J lost 1, with 16 bases in between. The CDR3 contains 18 residues. Per the germline V gene, CDR1 is LGHNA and CDR2 is YSLEER. The CDR3 nucleotides are TGCGCCAGCAGCCAAGAGCTAATTTATGACAGTTCCTACAATGAGCAGTTCTTC. Protein sequence: CASSQELIYDSSYNEQFF.

The rearrangement joins TRBV21-1 to TRBJ1-1. TRBV21-1 is classified as a pseudogene. The CDR3 covers 15 residues. CDR3 nucleotide sequence: TGTGCCAGCAGCAAAGCCCGAGGTGGGAGCACTGAAGCTTTCTTT. Translation: CASSKARGGSTEAFF.

This clone ranks as medium-sized. V and J are TRBV7-7 and TRBJ2-7, with 8 bases fitting TRBD2. This CDR3 spans 11 amino acids. The germline CDR1 and CDR2 sequences are SSHAT and FNYEAQ (reference sequence). Trimming removed 11 bases from V and 3 bases from J; junction bases left unmatched: 3. Written as DNA, the CDR3 is TGTGCCTTAGCGGGGAACTACGAGCAGTACTTC. This codes for CALAGNYEQYF.